A selection of T cell receptor beta chains follows, all from one sample in a study of shared T cell receptors in the human thymus. Libraries were prepared by immunoSEQ multiplex PCR; TCRdb keeps only in-frame clonotypes and omits some of them. Here the sample spans 700,000 or so clones, 75% to 90% being singletons. These data also featured in a second study, about human thymus T cells.

The material sequenced was thymocytes. The receptors here all came from a girl under three years old with a congenital heart defect. The CDR3 runs from the conserved cysteine through the conserved F or W. The D gene is left open where the match is weak. Not all rows give a size; the values are once, few, many and, for expanded clones, a class.

CDR3 length: 13; clone size: -; V gene: TRBV7-2; J gene: TRBJ2-1; D gene: -; CDR3 DNA: TGTGCCAGCAGCTGGCACACAGGGAATGAGCAGTTCTTC; CDR3 protein: CASSWHTGNEQFF
CDR3 length: 15; clone size: -; V gene: TRBV5-1; J gene: TRBJ2-5; D gene: -; CDR3 DNA: TGCGCCAACAGCCCTCACTTCTTACCCGAAGAGACCCAGTACTTC; CDR3 protein: CANSPHFLPEETQYF
CDR3 length: 15; clone size: -; V gene: TRBV5-1; J gene: TRBJ1-2; D gene: TRBD1; CDR3 DNA: TGCGCCAGCAGCTGGGGACAGGGGGGAAGCTCTGGCTACACCTTC; CDR3 protein: CASSWGQGGSSGYTF
CDR3 length: 17; clone size: -; V gene: TRBV18; J gene: TRBJ2-3; D gene: TRBD1; CDR3 DNA: TGTGCCAGCTCACCACAGTTAAGGACAGGGGAAGAAGATACGCAGTATTTT; CDR3 protein: CASSPQLRTGEEDTQYF
CDR3 length: 16; clone size: few; V gene: TRBV10-2; J gene: TRBJ1-2; D gene: -; CDR3 DNA: TGCGCCAGCAGTGAGTCGACGGCCGATACTAGCTATGGCTACACCTTC; CDR3 protein: CASSESTADTSYGYTF
CDR3 length: 14; clone size: -; V gene: TRBV4-2; J gene: TRBJ1-6; D gene: -; CDR3 DNA: TGTGCCAGCAGCCACCGGGACATGGGTTCACCCCTCCACTTT; CDR3 protein: CASSHRDMGSPLHF
CDR3 length: 15; clone size: -; V gene: TRBV10-3; J gene: TRBJ1-2; D gene: TRBD1; CDR3 DNA: TGTGCCATCAGTGACCGGACAGGGGGGACTAGTGGCTACACCTTC; CDR3 protein: CAISDRTGGTSGYTF
CDR3 length: 17; clone size: -; V gene: TRBV14; J gene: TRBJ1-6; D gene: -; CDR3 DNA: TGTGCCAGCAGCCAAGAGATGAAAGGACAGTCTAATTCACCCCTCCACTTT; CDR3 protein: CASSQEMKGQSNSPLHF
CDR3 length: 14; clone size: -; V gene: TRBV5-8; J gene: TRBJ2-2; D gene: TRBD1; CDR3 DNA: TGTGCTAGGCGTAAACAGGGGTACACCGGGGAGCTGTTTTTT; CDR3 protein: CARRKQGYTGELFF
CDR3 length: 15; clone size: -; V gene: TRBV9; J gene: TRBJ1-6; D gene: TRBD1; CDR3 DNA: TGTGCCAGCAGCGTAGACGGGACAGGGAATTCACCCCTCCACTTT; CDR3 protein: CASSVDGTGNSPLHF
CDR3 length: 15; clone size: -; V gene: TRBV7-2; J gene: TRBJ2-7; D gene: TRBD1; CDR3 DNA: TGTGCCAGCAGCTTGGCCCGGGACAGGAGCTACGAGCAGTACTTC; CDR3 protein: CASSLARDRSYEQYF
CDR3 length: 13; clone size: -; V gene: TRBV4-1; J gene: TRBJ1-5; D gene: -; CDR3 DNA: TGCGCCAGCAGCGTAGTAGGAGATCAGCCCCAGCATTTT; CDR3 protein: CASSVVGDQPQHF
CDR3 length: 15; clone size: -; V gene: TRBV6-8; J gene: TRBJ2-2; D gene: -; CDR3 DNA: TGTGCCGGCACGGGGTTCAGGGGGGCGGACGGGGAGCTGTTTTTT; CDR3 protein: CAGTGFRGADGELFF
CDR3 length: 13; clone size: -; V gene: TRBV19; J gene: TRBJ2-7; D gene: -; CDR3 DNA: TGTGCCAGTAGTATCATCGTAGGGGACGAGCAGTACTTC; CDR3 protein: CASSIIVGDEQYF
CDR3 length: 13; clone size: -; V gene: TRBV5-5; J gene: TRBJ1-2; D gene: TRBD1; CDR3 DNA: TGTGCCAGCAGATACGACAGGGCCTATGGCTACACCTTC; CDR3 protein: CASRYDRAYGYTF
CDR3 length: 17; clone size: -; V gene: TRBV6-1; J gene: TRBJ1-5; D gene: -; CDR3 DNA: TGTGCCAGCAGTGAAGGTGGGAACAGGAATAGCAATCAGCCCCAGCATTTT; CDR3 protein: CASSEGGNRNSNQPQHF
CDR3 length: 13; clone size: -; V gene: TRBV2; J gene: TRBJ2-1; D gene: -; CDR3 DNA: TGTGCCAGCGGCAGGGATTCCTACAATGAGCAGTTCTTC; CDR3 protein: CASGRDSYNEQFF
CDR3 length: 17; clone size: -; V gene: TRBV12-5; J gene: TRBJ2-5; D gene: -; CDR3 DNA: TGTGCTAGTGGTCCCACCCCGGAAAGGGGGAACCAAGAGACCCAGTACTTC; CDR3 protein: CASGPTPERGNQETQYF
CDR3 length: 12; clone size: -; V gene: TRBV5-4; J gene: TRBJ2-3; D gene: -; CDR3 DNA: TGTGCCAGCAGCTCGTACACAGATACGCAGTATTTT; CDR3 protein: CASSSYTDTQYF
CDR3 length: 14; clone size: -; V gene: TRBV5-1; J gene: TRBJ1-4; D gene: TRBD1; CDR3 DNA: TGCGCCTCAAACAGGGGACAGCCGGCTGAAAAACTGTTTTTT; CDR3 protein: CASNRGQPAEKLFF
CDR3 length: 15; clone size: -; V gene: TRBV5-8; J gene: TRBJ2-2; D gene: TRBD1; CDR3 DNA: TGTGCCAGCAGAGGGACAGTCCCGAACACCGGGGAGCTGTTTTTT; CDR3 protein: CASRGTVPNTGELFF
CDR3 length: 13; clone size: -; V gene: TRBV19; J gene: TRBJ1-2; D gene: -; CDR3 DNA: TGTGCCAGTAGCCCCAGATCTGAGGGTCCCAACACCTTC; CDR3 protein: CASSPRSEGPNTF